These 26 T cell receptor beta chains were sequenced from one sample in a study of T cell changes during pregnancy in multiple sclerosis. The protocol was immunoSEQ multiplex PCR, while the TCRdb copy is restricted to in-frame clones and leaves out a portion. The table includes about 59,000 clones, about 93% detected once. The specimen was CD8+ T cells from peripheral blood mononuclear cells, collected in the third trimester of pregnancy. These receptors were taken from a female donor with multiple sclerosis, enrolled in a pregnancy study.

This chain links TRBV29-1 with TRBJ2-1, with D perhaps matching TRBD1 (5 bases). Deletions cut 6 bases from V and 5 bases from J, with 8 bases between. Germline V gene data show CDR1 as SQVTM and CDR2 as ANQGSEA. The CDR3 contains 11 residues. The CDR3 here is CSVAQDNEQFF. Here the CDR3 DNA reads TGCAGCGTCGCACAGGACAATGAGCAGTTCTTC.

The V call is TRBV27, the J call TRBJ2-1; D is perhaps TRBD2 (6 bases). This CDR3 contains 15 residues. Germline lookup yields CDR1 MNHEY and CDR2 SMNVEV (reference sequence). V was cut by 2 bases and J by 1 base, with 9 bases left in between. Written as DNA, the CDR3 is TGTGCCAGCAGTTTAGCGGGAAGGTCCTACAATGAGCAGTTCTTC. Residues: CASSLAGRSYNEQFF.

The chain is built from TRBV6-5 and TRBJ2-1; D is perhaps TRBD2 (6 bases). Trimming pared 4 bases from V and 4 bases from J, leaving 8 bases between. The CDR3 is 13 residues long. CDR1 is MNHEY, CDR2 SVGAGI, per germline. The CDR3 DNA follows: TGTGCCAGCAGTTCGGGGACTTACAATGAGCAGTTCTTC. Residues: CASSSGTYNEQFF.

About this clone: A junction boundary mismatches the germline segment, possibly from a read error. The chain employs TRBV19 and TRBJ2-1; maybe TRBD2 (5 bases). The CDR3 has 11 amino acids. Germline lookup yields CDR1 LNHDA and CDR2 SQIVND (reference sequence). In DNA form, the CDR3 reads TGTGCCAGTAGCATAGGGAGCGAGCAGTTCTTC. Residues: CASSIGSEQFF.

This clone has just one count. This chain connects TRBV9 to TRBJ2-7; 9 bases fit TRBD2. Germline V gene sequence: CDR1 SGDLS, CDR2 YYNGEE. Germline trimming cut 2 bases from V and 3 bases from J; bases unmatched to any gene: 6. This CDR3 region has 15 residues. The CDR3 is CASSVSWTSDYEQYF. DNA for the CDR3: TGTGCCAGCAGCGTGTCTTGGACTAGCGACTACGAGCAGTACTTC.

In the case of this clone: This same CDR3 is encoded by further DNA sequences in the sample. V gene TRBV5-1 combines with J gene TRBJ1-1; 9 bases line up with TRBD1. CDR1 and CDR2 (germline): SGHRS, YFSETQ. The CDR3 totals 14 residues. With 3 bases clipped from V and 4 bases from J, the junction kept 4 bases outside the gene matches. The CDR3 protein is CASSWDRAGTEAFF. CDR3 nucleotide sequence: TGCGCCAGCAGCTGGGACAGGGCGGGCACTGAAGCTTTCTTT.

The chain links TRBV19 to TRBJ2-1; possible D gene TRBD2, 6 bases. Between the trimmed V and J ends, which lost 2 bases and 4 bases, there was a span of 12 bases. Germline V gene lookup returns CDR1 LNHDA and CDR2 SQIVND (reference sequence). This CDR3 is 15 amino acids long. The CDR3 protein is CASSIPLSGYNEQFF. The CDR3 region has the DNA TGTGCCAGTAGTATACCCCTAAGCGGGTACAATGAGCAGTTCTTC.

This clone was seen only once. J is TRBJ2-1 and V is TRBV15, with TRBD2 matching 9 bases. The V and J ends lost 6 bases and 6 bases, in that order; junction bases with no gene match: 9. The germline V gene has CDR1 LNHNV and CDR2 YYDKDF (reference sequence). This CDR3 is 15 amino acids long. Here the CDR3 DNA reads TGTGCCACCAGGATTGTAGCGGGAGCATTCAATGAGCAGTTCTTC. It translates to CATRIVAGAFNEQFF.

This CDR3 reads CASSLGASFSYEQYF. CDR3 DNA sequence: TGTGCCAGCAGTTTAGGGGCCTCCTTCTCCTACGAGCAGTACTTC. The chain joins TRBV27 to TRBJ2-7, with a tentative D call TRBD1 (5 bases). Trimming took off 2 bases at V and 0 bases at J, with 11 bases between the two ends. The germline V gene encodes CDR1 MNHEY and CDR2 SMNVEV (reference sequence). The CDR3 consists of 15 residues.

This chain joins TRBV27 and TRBJ2-1, with a tentative D call TRBD2 (5 bases). Germline V gene sequence: CDR1 MNHEY, CDR2 SMNVEV (reference sequence). The CDR3 is 13 residues long. The V and J ends lost 4 bases and 5 bases respectively, with 9 bases between them. In DNA form, the CDR3 reads TGTGCCAGCAGTTCTAGCCCTCACAATGAGCAGTTCTTC. Residues: CASSSSPHNEQFF.

V and J are TRBV5-5 and TRBJ1-5; TRBD1 matches at 8 bases. V shed 2 bases, J shed 4 bases, and the junction held 2 bases outside the gene matches. The germline CDR1 and CDR2 sequences are SGHKS and YYEKEE (reference sequence). The CDR3 runs to 14 residues. The CDR3 bases are TGTGCCAGCAGCTTTAGGACAGGGAATCAGCCCCAGCATTTT. Encoded protein: CASSFRTGNQPQHF.

The chain couples TRBV4-2 to TRBJ2-2; 7 nucleotides match TRBD1. Germline loops: CDR1 LGHNA, CDR2 YNFKEQ. The V segment lost 0 bases and the J segment 0 bases; nucleotides outside the gene matches: 4. The CDR3 is made up of 17 amino acids. CDR3 sequence (DNA): TGTGCCAGCAGCCAAGATTCAGGGACAGCGAACACCGGGGAGCTGTTTTTT. Translated, it gives CASSQDSGTANTGELFF.

The CDR3 DNA sequence: TGTGCCAGCAAGCTGACCGGGACTAATGTAGATGAGCAGTTCTTC. Protein: CASKLTGTNVDEQFF. The chain has TRBV7-9 and TRBJ2-1; 7 bases agree with TRBD2. J was trimmed by 8 bases and V by 7 bases; bases with no gene match: 14. This CDR3 spans 15 amino acids. Germline assignment: CDR1 SEHNR and CDR2 FQNEAQ (reference sequence).

CDR3 sequence (DNA): TGTGCCAGCAGCTTGGGTGTCGGGTTTGGTGGATCCTACGAGCAGTACTTC. Translation: CASSLGVGFGGSYEQYF. The genes are TRBV5-4 and TRBJ2-7, with D unresolved. Deletions cut 0 bases from V and 1 base from J, with 17 bases between. CDR1 and CDR2 from the germline V gene are SGHNT and YYREEE (reference sequence). The CDR3 spans 17 residues.

This clone was picked up a small number of times. The gene calls are TRBV19 and TRBJ1-5; no definite D call. V was pared by 6 bases and J by 2 bases, with 5 bases between. The CDR3 loop spans 12 amino acids. Germline V gene sequence: CDR1 LNHDA, CDR2 SQIVND (reference sequence). Here the CDR3 reads CASSVGNQPQHF. Written as DNA, the CDR3 is TGTGCCAGTAGCGTAGGCAATCAGCCCCAGCATTTT. The full variable domain, its missing parts supplied by reference TRBV19 and TRBJ1-5, is DGGITQSPKYLFRKEGQNVTLSCEQNLNHDAMYWYRQDPGQGLRLIYYSQIVNDFQKGDIAEGYSVSREKKESFPLTVTSAQKNPTAFYLCASSVGNQPQHFGDGTRLSIL.

The gene calls are TRBV28 and TRBJ2-1; 7 positions match TRBD1. The junction had 5 bases not matched to a gene; V was cut back by 3 bases and J by 0 bases. The CDR3 totals 16 residues. Per the germline V gene, CDR1 is MDHEN and CDR2 is SYDVKM. The CDR3 here is CASSLRGLSSYNEQFF. The CDR3 DNA sequence: TGTGCCAGCAGTTTGAGGGGGCTGAGCTCCTACAATGAGCAGTTCTTC.

The chain's CDR3 is CASSQERPGDSYLNTEAFF. The CDR3 nucleotides are TGCGCCAGCAGCCAAGAGAGGCCTGGGGACAGTTACTTGAACACTGAAGCTTTCTTT. The chain links TRBV4-1 to TRBJ1-1; 7 nucleotides match TRBD1. This CDR3 is 19 amino acids long. Losses at the gene ends were 0 bases for V and 0 bases for J; bases not matched to a gene: 13. CDR1 is MGHRA and CDR2 is YSYEKL in the germline V gene.

The V gene is TRBV6-1, the J gene TRBJ2-1, with TRBD2 matching 11 bases. The CDR3 sequence is 18 residues long. In germline, CDR1 is MNHNS, CDR2 SASEGT. Unmatched junction bases numbered 6, after V lost 1 base and J lost 1 base. The CDR3 spells CASSEESTSGSSYNEQFF. The CDR3 DNA follows: TGTGCCAGCAGTGAAGAAAGTACTAGCGGGAGTTCCTACAATGAGCAGTTCTTC.

J is TRBJ2-5 and V is TRBV6-4, with 14 bases identical to TRBD2. The CDR3 has 14 residues. V was clipped by 5 bases and J by 5 bases; unmatched bases: 1. Per the germline V gene, CDR1 is MRHNA and CDR2 is SNTAGT. The CDR3 reads CASSRLAGGETQYF. In nucleotides, the CDR3 is TGTGCCAGCAGTCGACTAGCGGGAGGGGAGACCCAGTACTTC.

This clone was observed once. This chain connects TRBV27 to TRBJ1-4; D not resolved. The CDR3 length is 13 residues. V gave up 2 bases and J gave up 5 bases, with 6 bases separating them. Germline values: CDR1 MNHEY, CDR2 SMNVEV (reference sequence). CDR3 sequence reads: CASSLERNEKLFF. CDR3 coding DNA: TGTGCCAGCAGTTTAGAACGGAATGAAAAACTGTTTTTT.

V usage is TRBV5-1 and J usage is TRBJ2-2; 8 bases agree with TRBD2. Germline CDR1 SGHRS, CDR2 YFSETQ. The CDR3 covers 17 residues. V gave up 0 bases and J gave up 5 bases; unmatched junction bases: 9. CDR3 residues: CASSLEIAGMGTGELFF. The CDR3 DNA sequence: TGCGCCAGCAGCTTGGAGATAGCGGGAATGGGGACCGGGGAGCTGTTTTTT.

The rearrangement links TRBV27 to TRBJ2-3, with 11 bases that match TRBD1. The trim removed 5 bases at V and 3 bases at J, leaving 4 bases unmatched. Germline loops: CDR1 MNHEY, CDR2 SMNVEV (reference sequence). The CDR3 is made up of 15 amino acids. The CDR3 DNA follows: TGTGCCAGCAGTCCCGGACAGGGGGCAACAGATACGCAGTATTTT. Translating gives CASSPGQGATDTQYF.

This clone was detected once. V and J are TRBV19 and TRBJ1-1, with no clear D. The V end lost 2 bases, the J end lost 4 bases, and 5 bases lay between the germline ends. Per the germline V gene, CDR1 is LNHDA and CDR2 is SQIVND (reference sequence). The CDR3 length is 12 residues. In DNA form, the CDR3 reads TGTGCCAGTAGTATAATCGGCACTGAAGCTTTCTTT. The encoded protein is CASSIIGTEAFF.

The chain recombines TRBV9 with TRBJ2-3; 12 nucleotides agree with TRBD2. V dropped 4 bases and J dropped 0; count of bases not matched to a gene: 6. Germline V gives CDR1 SGDLS, CDR2 YYNGEE. The CDR3 is 17 amino acids. The CDR3 protein is CASSSAGTSGSTDTQYF. DNA of the CDR3: TGTGCCAGCAGCTCCGCCGGGACTAGCGGGAGCACAGATACGCAGTATTTT.

The chain employs TRBV5-6 and TRBJ2-3; 7 nucleotides align to TRBD2. J gave up 1 base and V 4 bases, and 12 bases lay outside the gene matches. Germline CDR1 reads SGHDT; CDR2 reads YYEEEE. The CDR3 consists of 17 residues. The CDR3 loop is CASSPGTTRTGTDTQYF. The CDR3 nucleotides read TGTGCCAGCAGCCCCGGGACTACTAGAACCGGCACAGATACGCAGTATTTT.

This chain uses TRBV5-1 with TRBJ2-1; D not certain. The V end was cut by 0 bases, the J end by 4 bases, with 5 bases between. The CDR3 runs to 13 residues. From germline, CDR1 is SGHRS and CDR2 YFSETQ. The CDR3: CASSLDSYNEQFF. In nucleotides, the CDR3 is TGCGCCAGCAGCTTGGACAGTTACAATGAGCAGTTCTTC. Full variable domain (remainder filled in from reference TRBV5-1 and TRBJ2-1): KAGVTQTPRYLIKTRGQQVTLSCSPISGHRSVSWYQQTPGQGLQFLFEYFSETQRNKGNFPGRFSGRQFSNSRSEMNVSTLELGDSALYLCASSLDSYNEQFFGPGTRLTVL.